The text below deals with one TCR beta chain. No antigen is known for it. Base qualities were left out, and no much larger clone turns up one base away. This record belongs to a study of blood T cell repertoires in COVID-19 (dated by TCRdb to 2020 to 2022). For context, the study as a whole: Collaborator samples came from the United States, Italy and Spain and covered acute and convalescent phases of COVID-19. The prospective study material was composed of cDNA or gDNA derived from T cells, B-cell-depleted T cells, or PBMCs. The dataset comprised deeply sampled blood TCRbeta repertoires from subjects exposed to, actively infected with, or recovered from COVID-19. The repertoires were released in a freely available public database intended as a resource for research on the immune response to SARS-CoV-2. Samples were obtained from the ongoing ImmuneRACE study (first 160 participants) and from about 1,300 subjects provided by 6 global collaborators. The sample metadata nearly always contained a de-identified subject ID, COVID-19 status, age in years and sex. Where HLA class I and class II types were available, the types were taken from metadata supplied by the sample provider, not from assay-based typing.

What the authors observed across the whole study: The quantity of clinical and demographic metadata differed by source and by participant and was supplied without curation.

TCRbeta CDR3 regions were amplified from genomic DNA using the immunoSEQ Assay, a bias-controlled multiplex PCR. In the original analysis: Nucleated cell counts per sample were estimated from amplification of reference gene primers within the assay. To quantify the absolute abundance of each unique TCRbeta CDR3 rearrangement, sequence reads were collapsed and filtered. For each sample, productive Simpson clonality was calculated by taking the square root of Simpson's diversity index across productive rearrangements. TCRdb's version of the immuneACCESS table is confined to in-frame rearrangements and falls short of the full clone set. An unresolved V gene accounts for under half of the shortfall where checked; the remainder is of unknown origin. That table furnishes V, J and clone size, whereas the DNA furnished D and trimming. In this sample the table shows about 410,000 clones, roughly 91% of which occur a single time. In total, the top ten clones hold about 0.57% of the sample.

In the prospective study, participants were about 18 to 95 years old, resided in about two dozen geographic areas of the United States, and were enrolled through a virtual design. Cohort assignment in the prospective study relied on participant-reported clinical history from a screening survey and a study questionnaire. Recovered participants in ImmuneRACE Cohort 3 were defined as having two consecutive negative NP/OP PCR tests, clearance from a healthcare professional, or resolution of symptoms. In the prospective study, whole blood, serum and a nasopharyngeal or oropharyngeal swab were collected from each participant by mobile phlebotomists. Additional blood draws and questionnaires over an approximately 2-month period could optionally be provided by prospective study participants. Prospective study blood samples were shipped either frozen or at room temperature before DNA extraction. Including the terminal cysteine and phenylalanine, the CDR3 comprises 15 residues. Only the CDR3 region is kept as DNA, spanning 45 bases read in frame from base 1. Per the germline V gene, MGHDK is the CDR1 and SYGVNS is the CDR2. At the junction V is shortened by 3 bases and J by 0 bases, with 8 bases in between.

The V gene is TRBV25-1 and the J gene is TRBJ1-4, with the D segment identity uncertain. The receptor's source is a man aged 18-30 years who had recovered from COVID-19. The sequenced material came from PBMCs or T cells enriched from blood (not recorded which). The nucleotide sequence is given as TGTGCCAGCAGTGATTCTCCTGCAACTAATGAAAAACTGTTTTTT. Its translation is CASSDSPATNEKLFF.